This TCR beta chain came from a study of cytomegalovirus exposure and HLA in healthy donors. Primers: 60 Vbeta forward and 13 Jbeta reverse. Data came from immunoSEQ multiplex PCR; TCRdb stores just in-frame clones and leaves some out. The table records under 200,000 clones, around 80% of them present only once. The V gene's germline CDR1 is MGHDK and CDR2 SYGVNS. Trimming shortened V by 4 bases and J by 10 bases, and 14 bases separated the two germline ends. The CDR3 contains 14 residues. The sample was PBMCs. This rearrangement joins TRBV25-1 to TRBJ1-6; D call uncertain. This receptor was taken from a man aged 40-49 years in good health and CMV-seronegative. The DNA for the CDR3 is TGTGCCAGCAGTGGACAATCACGGTACTCACCCCTCCACTTT. Translated, it gives CASSGQSRYSPLHF.